A single sample is the source of the 30 T cell receptor beta chains below, sequenced in a study of CD8 T cells in Susac syndrome. Random hexamers were used to reverse transcribe about 0.45 to 1 ug of RNA. TCRdb re-analysed the immunoSEQ multiplex PCR reads in MiXCR, keeping a single row per CDR3 protein. Of 210,000 or so distinct CDR3 sequences in the sample, 80% to 95% are singletons; the top ten hold 0.1% to 0.15%. Sequencing input: CD8+ T cells from PBMCs. The source of these receptors is a human donor with multiple sclerosis.

The chain carries TRBV27 and TRBJ2-3; 14 nucleotides agree with TRBD2. The V and J ends lost 0 bases and 1 base, in that order; junction bases with no gene match: 0. Germline V lookup: CDR1 MNHEY, CDR2 SMNVEV (reference sequence). This CDR3 is built from 17 residues. The CDR3 region has the DNA TGTGCCAGCAGTTTATCGGGACTAGCGGGGGGCACAGATACGCAGTATTTT. Translation gives CASSLSGLAGGTDTQYF.

J is TRBJ1-1 and V is TRBV27, with a possible D match to TRBD1 (5 bases). Trimming shortened V by 2 bases and J by 11 bases, and 18 bases separated the two germline ends. This CDR3 is built from 14 residues. The germline CDR1 and CDR2 sequences are MNHEY and SMNVEV (reference sequence). As DNA, the CDR3 is TGTGCCAGCAGTTTAGAGTCGGGGGGACCGGTGGCTTTCTTT. Residues: CASSLESGGPVAFF.

The chain has TRBV7-9 and TRBJ2-1, with D possibly TRBD2 on 5 matching bases. Trimming left V 5 bases short and J 6 bases short, with 14 bases between. The CDR3 covers 14 residues. CDR1 and CDR2 from the germline V gene are SEHNR and FQNEAQ (reference sequence). This CDR3 is CASSLMDGLNEQFF. CDR3 nucleotide sequence: TGTGCCAGCAGCCTCATGGACGGACTCAATGAGCAGTTCTTC.

The rearrangement links TRBV6-5 to TRBJ1-6; possibly TRBD1 for D (6 bases). The CDR3 is 15 residues long. Germline-derived CDR1 and CDR2 are MNHEY and SVGAGI. V lost 0 bases, J lost 5 bases, and 8 bases lay in between. The CDR3 region is CASSYSQGDNSPLHF. CDR3 sequence (DNA): TGTGCCAGCAGTTACTCACAGGGAGATAATTCACCCCTCCACTTT.

The chain couples TRBV7-9 to TRBJ2-5; perhaps TRBD2 as D (5 bases). The V gene's germline CDR1 is SEHNR and CDR2 FQNEAQ (reference sequence). V dropped 5 bases and J dropped 3 bases, with 16 bases sitting between them. The CDR3 is 15 amino acids. The CDR3 bases are TGTGCCAGCAGCGCTAGCCGGGGTATCAAAGAGACCCAGTACTTC. This encodes CASSASRGIKETQYF.

This clonotype was picked up a small number of times. The V and J genes are TRBV30 and TRBJ1-1; D might be TRBD1 (6 bases). V was pared by 1 base and J by 3 bases, with 9 bases between. Germline V gives CDR1 GTSNPN, CDR2 SVGIG (reference sequence). CDR3 size: 13 residues. CDR3 nucleotide sequence: TGTGCCTGGAGTGCAGGGGTCGACACTGAAGCTTTCTTT. This codes for CAWSAGVDTEAFF.

The chain employs TRBV27 and TRBJ1-5; D gene uncertain. The CDR3 totals 16 residues. Germline CDR1 and CDR2: MNHEY and SMNVEV (reference sequence). Trimming shortened V by 2 bases and J by 3 bases, and 14 bases separated the two germline ends. The CDR3 DNA is TGTGCCAGCAGTTTAGGACCCGACGGAACCAATCAGCCCCAGCATTTT. It specifies CASSLGPDGTNQPQHF.

The J gene is TRBJ2-3, the V gene TRBV11-2; TRBD2 matches 10 bases. Germline CDR1 SGHAT, CDR2 FQNNGV. The junction had 16 bases not matched to a gene; V was cut back by 0 bases and J by 7 bases. The CDR3 is made up of 19 amino acids. The CDR3: CASSLEAPAAGGRGNTQYF. The CDR3, as DNA: TGTGCCAGCAGCTTAGAGGCTCCCGCAGCGGGAGGGCGGGGAAATACGCAGTATTTT.

The chain employs TRBV10-2 and TRBJ2-5; D may be TRBD2 (6 bases). The germline CDR1 and CDR2 sequences are WSHSY and SAAADI. V gave up 6 bases and J gave up 0 bases, with 14 bases separating them. This CDR3 contains 15 residues. The CDR3 region is CASRGLHLYQETQYF. CDR3 coding DNA: TGCGCCAGCAGAGGACTACACCTGTACCAAGAGACCCAGTACTTC.

CDR3 sequence: CAGLRLMNTEAFF. The CDR3 bases are TGTGCCGGCTTACGGCTCATGAACACTGAAGCTTTCTTT. The rearrangement joins TRBV30 to TRBJ1-1; D is unresolved. This CDR3 region has 13 residues. The V and J ends lost 8 bases and 0 bases respectively, with 13 bases between them. Per the germline V gene, CDR1 is GTSNPN and CDR2 is SVGIG (reference sequence).

The chain couples TRBV7-9 to TRBJ1-4; 7 bases agree with TRBD1. CDR3 length: 16 amino acids. The germline gives CDR1 SEHNR, CDR2 FQNEAQ (reference sequence). Trimming cost V 3 bases and J 8 bases; bases outside gene matches: 12. The CDR3 protein is CASSFSTGTRREKLFF. The CDR3 nucleotides read TGTGCCAGCAGCTTTTCGACAGGGACGAGGAGAGAAAAACTGTTTTTT.

The chain combines TRBV6-1 with TRBJ2-5, with TRBD1 as a possible D gene (5 bases). CDR3 length: 15 amino acids. CDR1 MNHNS and CDR2 SASEGT come from the germline V gene. Trimming stripped 2 bases from V and 4 bases from J, with 14 bases between. The CDR3 bases are TGTGCCAGCAGTGAATGGACACGGGTTGGAGAGACCCAGTACTTC. The encoded protein is CASSEWTRVGETQYF.

Comment on this clonotype: The germline gene is not matched at one end of the junction; a read error may be the cause. The chain joins TRBV10-3 to TRBJ2-7; 9 positions agree with TRBD2. This CDR3 spans 16 amino acids. Germline assignment: CDR1 ENHRY and CDR2 SYGVKD. CDR3 nucleotide sequence: TGTGCCACCAGTCAGGGCCAACTAGCGGGCTCCTACGAGCAGTACTTC. Encoded protein: CATSQGQLAGSYEQYF.

The rearrangement joins TRBV5-6 to TRBJ2-5; weak D call: TRBD1 (5 bases). CDR1 and CDR2 (germline): SGHDT, YYEEEE. The CDR3 loop spans 13 amino acids. V was clipped by 4 bases and J by 5 bases, with 12 bases between them. The CDR3 DNA reads as TGTGCCAGCAGCCCCTGGGGCGTCGAGACCCAGTACTTC. Translating it yields CASSPWGVETQYF.

The chain combines TRBV7-9 with TRBJ2-5; unclear D gene. The V end lost 7 bases, the J end lost 4 bases, and 13 bases lay between the germline ends. This CDR3 comprises 13 residues. Germline CDR1 and CDR2: SEHNR and FQNEAQ (reference sequence). CDR3 in amino acids: CASTPTPPETQYF. The DNA for the CDR3 is TGTGCCAGCACCCCTACCCCCCCAGAGACCCAGTACTTC.

The rearrangement uses TRBV7-9 and TRBJ2-7; D is unresolved. CDR3 size: 12 residues. V was cut by 1 base and J by 3 bases, with 4 bases left in between. The germline gives CDR1 SEHNR, CDR2 FQNEAQ (reference sequence). The CDR3 sequence: CASSLEYYEQYF. DNA of the CDR3: TGTGCCAGCAGCTTAGAGTACTACGAGCAGTACTTC. Supplemented by reference TRBV7-9 and TRBJ2-7, the full variable domain reads DTGVSQNPRHKITKRGQNVTFRCDPISEHNRLYWYRQTLGQGPEFLTYFQNEAQLEKSRLLSDRFSAERPKGSFSTLEIQRTEQGDSAMYLCASSLEYYEQYFGPGTRLTVT.

J is TRBJ2-1 and V is TRBV6-5; no firm D call. Germline CDR1 MNHEY, CDR2 SVGAGI. The CDR3 is 12 residues long. Trimming took off 8 bases at V and 2 bases at J, with 7 bases between the two ends. The CDR3 loop reads CASGYPYNEQFF. In nucleotides, the CDR3 is TGTGCCAGCGGATACCCCTACAATGAGCAGTTCTTC.

This clonotype occurred once. The chain carries TRBV7-9 and TRBJ2-7; 9 bases are shared with TRBD1. Germline CDR1 and CDR2: SEHNR and FQNEAQ (reference sequence). Trimming cost V 4 bases and J 9 bases; bases outside gene matches: 4. CDR3 length: 12 amino acids. The CDR3, as DNA: TGTGCCAGCAGCTCGGGACAGGGAGGGCAGTACTTC. Translated, it gives CASSSGQGGQYF.

The chain carries TRBV13 and TRBJ1-2; D unclear. Trimming took off 5 bases at V and 4 bases at J, with 14 bases between the two ends. Germline V gives CDR1 PRHDT, CDR2 FYEKMQ (reference sequence). The CDR3 totals 14 residues. CDR3 loop: CASSPRGDSYGYTF. Written as DNA, the CDR3 is TGTGCCAGCAGCCCCCGCGGTGATTCCTATGGCTACACCTTC.

The chain combines TRBV6-2 or TRBV6-3 with TRBJ1-2; D gene uncertain. This CDR3 contains 16 residues. Germline V lookup: CDR1 MNHEY, CDR2 SVGEGT. V was trimmed by 2 bases and J by 3 bases, leaving 16 bases between them. CDR3 nucleotide sequence: TGTGCCAGCAGTTACACCGGACTTTACTGGGACTATGGCTACACCTTC. Protein: CASSYTGLYWDYGYTF.

The chain employs TRBV5-4 and TRBJ1-1; D is ambiguous. The CDR3 is 14 amino acids. Germline-derived CDR1 and CDR2 are SGHNT and YYREEE (reference sequence). V dropped 5 bases and J dropped 3 bases, with 14 bases sitting between them. The CDR3 DNA is TGTGCCAGCAGGCCGTCCTCCTGGGACACTGAAGCTTTCTTT. It specifies CASRPSSWDTEAFF.

This chain uses TRBV6-5 with TRBJ2-7, with D possibly TRBD2 on 6 matching bases. V lost 0 bases and J 4 bases, leaving 10 bases between the germline ends. This CDR3 is 14 amino acids long. CDR1 and CDR2 (germline): MNHEY, SVGAGI. The CDR3 sequence is CASSYSGGKYEQYF. CDR3 coding DNA: TGTGCCAGCAGTTACTCGGGAGGCAAGTACGAGCAGTACTTC.

This rearrangement joins TRBV4-3 to TRBJ2-3, with D uncertain. The CDR3 has 16 amino acids. Trimming left V 1 base short and J 2 bases short, with 13 bases between. Germline values: CDR1 LGHNA, CDR2 YSLEER. CDR3 bases: TGCGCCAGCAGCCAAGCTTATGGAACTCACACAGATACGCAGTATTTT. Amino acid sequence: CASSQAYGTHTDTQYF.

This chain connects TRBV7-9 to TRBJ1-2; 8 bases align to TRBD1. J lost 2 bases, V lost 0 bases, and 2 bases had no gene match. The CDR3 consists of 15 residues. Germline values: CDR1 SEHNR, CDR2 FQNEAQ (reference sequence). The CDR3 loop reads CASSLAGDRNYGYTF. The DNA for the CDR3 is TGTGCCAGCAGCTTAGCTGGGGACAGGAACTATGGCTACACCTTC.

The chain couples TRBV4-2 to TRBJ2-1; 12 bases map to TRBD2. Trimming removed 0 bases from V and 8 bases from J; junction bases left unmatched: 8. The V gene's germline CDR1 is LGHNA and CDR2 YNFKEQ. The CDR3 runs to 17 residues. The CDR3 loop reads CASSQDLGLAGSDEQFF. The CDR3 DNA sequence: TGTGCCAGCAGCCAAGATCTCGGACTAGCGGGGAGTGATGAGCAGTTCTTC.

The gene calls are TRBV5-4 and TRBJ1-1, with TRBD1 as a possible D gene (6 bases). Trimming left V 2 bases short and J 7 bases short, with 12 bases between. The V gene's germline CDR1 is SGHNT and CDR2 YYREEE (reference sequence). This CDR3 spans 13 amino acids. Written as DNA, the CDR3 is TGTGCCAGCAGCTTAGGGGGGTCGTATGAAGCTTTCTTT. Encoded protein: CASSLGGSYEAFF.

This clonotype was detected once. The J gene is TRBJ2-2, the V gene TRBV24-1; 7 bases are a match to TRBD1. Trimming took 3 bases from V and 3 from J; bases not matched to a gene: 6. The CDR3 has 16 amino acids. Per the germline V gene, CDR1 is KGHDR and CDR2 is SFDVKD. The CDR3 reads CATSDQRDSYTGELFF. The CDR3 DNA is TGTGCCACCAGTGATCAACGGGACAGCTACACCGGGGAGCTGTTTTTT.

The chain combines TRBV5-1 with TRBJ2-5; D may be TRBD2 (5 bases). This CDR3 is built from 16 residues. Per germline, CDR1 SGHRS and CDR2 YFSETQ. Trimming stripped 0 bases from V and 1 base from J, with 13 bases between. The CDR3 DNA sequence: TGCGCCAGCAGCTTGGTGGCACGGGGTCCCCAAGAGACCCAGTACTTC. Protein product: CASSLVARGPQETQYF.

In the case of this clonotype: One junction end disagrees with the germline gene, perhaps due to a read error. CDR3 coding DNA: TGTGTCAGCACCCCCTCCCCGGCAGTACAAGAGACCCAGTACTTC. Its translation is CVSTPSPAVQETQYF. The rearrangement joins TRBV7-2 to TRBJ2-5, with D uncertain. CDR3 length equals 15 residues. Germline V gene sequence: CDR1 SGHTA, CDR2 FQGNSA.

This CDR3 is CASSLDKDNEQFF. CDR3 nucleotide sequence: TGTGCCAGCAGTTTAGACAAAGACAATGAGCAGTTCTTC. The genes are TRBV27 and TRBJ2-1; D is unresolved. Germline-derived CDR1 and CDR2 are MNHEY and SMNVEV (reference sequence). V gave up 2 bases and J gave up 5 bases, with 7 bases separating them. The CDR3 runs 13 residues.